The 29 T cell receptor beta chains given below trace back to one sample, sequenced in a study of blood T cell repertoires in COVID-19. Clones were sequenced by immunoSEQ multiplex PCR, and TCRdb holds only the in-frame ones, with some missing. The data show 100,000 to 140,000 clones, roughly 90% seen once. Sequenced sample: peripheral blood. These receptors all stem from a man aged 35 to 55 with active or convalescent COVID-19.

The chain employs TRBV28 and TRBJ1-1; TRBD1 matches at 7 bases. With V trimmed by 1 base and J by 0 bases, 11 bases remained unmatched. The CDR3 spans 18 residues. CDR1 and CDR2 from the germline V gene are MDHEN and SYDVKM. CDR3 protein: CASSLLGTRTGVNTEAFF. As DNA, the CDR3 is TGTGCCAGCAGTTTATTAGGAACCAGGACAGGCGTGAACACTGAAGCTTTCTTT. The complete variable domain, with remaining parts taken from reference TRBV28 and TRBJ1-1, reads DVKVTQSSRYLVKRTGEKVFLECVQDMDHENMFWYRQDPGLGLRLIYFSYDVKMKEKGDIPEGYSVSREKKERFSLILESASTNQTSMYLCASSLLGTRTGVNTEAFFGQGTRLTVV.

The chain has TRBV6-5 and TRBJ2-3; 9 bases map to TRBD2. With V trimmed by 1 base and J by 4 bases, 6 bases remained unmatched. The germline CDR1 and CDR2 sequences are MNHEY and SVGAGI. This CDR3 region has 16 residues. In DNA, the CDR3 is TGTGCCAGCAGTTACTTTCTGAGCGGGAGGCCAGATACGCAGTATTTT. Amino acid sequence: CASSYFLSGRPDTQYF.

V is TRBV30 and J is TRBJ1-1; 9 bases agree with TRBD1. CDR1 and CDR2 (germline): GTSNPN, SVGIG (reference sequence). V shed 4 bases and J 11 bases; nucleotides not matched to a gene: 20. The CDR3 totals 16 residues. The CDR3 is CAWNRDRVTNGGSAFF. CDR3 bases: TGTGCCTGGAATAGGGACAGGGTAACAAACGGCGGCTCGGCTTTCTTT.

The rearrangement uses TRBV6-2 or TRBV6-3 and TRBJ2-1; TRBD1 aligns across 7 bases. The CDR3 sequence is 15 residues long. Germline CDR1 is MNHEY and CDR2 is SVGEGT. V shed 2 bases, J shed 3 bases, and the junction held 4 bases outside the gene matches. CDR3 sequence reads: CASSYGDRVYNEQFF. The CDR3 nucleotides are TGTGCCAGCAGTTACGGGGACAGAGTCTACAATGAGCAGTTCTTC.

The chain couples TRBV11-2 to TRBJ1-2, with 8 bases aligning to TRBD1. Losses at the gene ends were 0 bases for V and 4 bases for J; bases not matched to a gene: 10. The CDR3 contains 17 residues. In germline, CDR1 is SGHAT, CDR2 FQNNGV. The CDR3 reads CASSLDLSGTGLYGYTF. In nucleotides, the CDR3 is TGTGCCAGCAGCTTAGATCTAAGCGGGACAGGTCTCTATGGCTACACCTTC. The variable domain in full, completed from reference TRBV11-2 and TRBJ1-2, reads EAGVAQSPRYKIIEKRQSVAFWCNPISGHATLYWYQQILGQGPKLLIQFQNNGVVDDSQLPKDRFSAERLKGVDSTLKIQPAKLEDSAVYLCASSLDLSGTGLYGYTFGSGTRLTVV.

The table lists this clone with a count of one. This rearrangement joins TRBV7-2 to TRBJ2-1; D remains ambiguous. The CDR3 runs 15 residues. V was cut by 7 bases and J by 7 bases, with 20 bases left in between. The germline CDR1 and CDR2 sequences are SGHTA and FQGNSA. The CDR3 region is CASTSGGVGRNEQFF. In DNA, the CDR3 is TGTGCCAGCACCTCCGGTGGAGTGGGTAGAAATGAGCAGTTCTTC.

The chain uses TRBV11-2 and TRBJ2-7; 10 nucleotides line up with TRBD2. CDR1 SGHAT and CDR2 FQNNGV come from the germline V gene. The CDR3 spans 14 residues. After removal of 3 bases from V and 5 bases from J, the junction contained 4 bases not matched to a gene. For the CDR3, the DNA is TGTGCCAGCAGCTTGGGGACTAGCGCAAACGAGCAGTACTTC. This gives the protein CASSLGTSANEQYF.

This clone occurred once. Here the CDR3 DNA reads TGTGCCAGCTCACCTGGACAGGGGAACATTCAGTACTTC. Its translation is CASSPGQGNIQYF. This chain links TRBV18 with TRBJ2-4; TRBD1 matches at 9 bases. This CDR3 contains 13 residues. With 3 bases clipped from V and 7 bases from J, the junction kept 1 base outside the gene matches. CDR1 is KGHSH, CDR2 LQKENI, per germline.

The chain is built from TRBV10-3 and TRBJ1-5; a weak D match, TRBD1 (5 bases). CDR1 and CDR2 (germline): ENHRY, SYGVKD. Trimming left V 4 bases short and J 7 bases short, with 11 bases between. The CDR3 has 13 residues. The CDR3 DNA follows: TGTGCCATCAGTGCCGGGGGGGGACAGCCCCAGCATTTT. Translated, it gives CAISAGGGQPQHF.

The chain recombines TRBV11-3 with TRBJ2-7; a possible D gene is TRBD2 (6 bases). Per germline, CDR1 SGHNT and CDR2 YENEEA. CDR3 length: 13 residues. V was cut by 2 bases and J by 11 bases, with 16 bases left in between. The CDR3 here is CASSLSLGGTEYF. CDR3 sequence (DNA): TGTGCCAGCAGCTTATCCCTTGGAGGGACGGAGTACTTC.

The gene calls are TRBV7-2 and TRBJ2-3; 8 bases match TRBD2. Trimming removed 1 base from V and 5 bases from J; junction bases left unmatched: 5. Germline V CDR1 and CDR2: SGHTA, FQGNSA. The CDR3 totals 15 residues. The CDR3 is CASSLGWAGGDTQYF. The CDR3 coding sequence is TGTGCCAGCAGCTTAGGGTGGGCGGGAGGAGATACGCAGTATTTT.

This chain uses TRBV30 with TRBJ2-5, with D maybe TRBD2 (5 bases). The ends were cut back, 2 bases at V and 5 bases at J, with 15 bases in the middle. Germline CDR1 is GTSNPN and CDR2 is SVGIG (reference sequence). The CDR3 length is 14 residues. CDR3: CAWSSPPGWETQYF. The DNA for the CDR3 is TGTGCCTGGAGTTCCCCCCCGGGATGGGAGACCCAGTACTTC. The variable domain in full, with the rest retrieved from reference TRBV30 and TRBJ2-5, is SQTIHQWPATLVQPVGSPLSLECTVEGTSNPNLYWYRQAAGRGLQLLFYSVGIGQISSEVPQNLSASRPQDRQFILSSKKLLLSDSGFYLCAWSSPPGWETQYFGPGTRLLVL.

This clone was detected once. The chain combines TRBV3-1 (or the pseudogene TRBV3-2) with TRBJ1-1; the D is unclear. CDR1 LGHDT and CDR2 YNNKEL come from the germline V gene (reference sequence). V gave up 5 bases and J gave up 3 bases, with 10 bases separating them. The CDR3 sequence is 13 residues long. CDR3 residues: CASSSDMYTEAFF. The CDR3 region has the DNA TGTGCCAGCAGCTCTGACATGTACACTGAAGCTTTCTTT.

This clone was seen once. CDR3 in amino acids: CASSSEQDNEQFF. The CDR3 coding sequence is TGCGCCAGCAGCTCTGAACAGGACAATGAGCAGTTCTTC. The rearrangement links TRBV5-1 to TRBJ2-1, with D possibly being TRBD1 (5 bases). V was shortened by 3 bases and J by 5 bases, with 9 bases between the two germline ends. Germline lookup yields CDR1 SGHRS and CDR2 YFSETQ. The CDR3 is 13 amino acids.

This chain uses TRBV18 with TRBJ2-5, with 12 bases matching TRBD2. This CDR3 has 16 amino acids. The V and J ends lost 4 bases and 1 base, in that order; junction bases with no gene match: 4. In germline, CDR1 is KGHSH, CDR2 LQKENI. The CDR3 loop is CASSLLAGGSQETQYF. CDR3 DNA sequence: TGTGCCAGCTCACTGCTAGCGGGAGGGAGCCAAGAGACCCAGTACTTC.

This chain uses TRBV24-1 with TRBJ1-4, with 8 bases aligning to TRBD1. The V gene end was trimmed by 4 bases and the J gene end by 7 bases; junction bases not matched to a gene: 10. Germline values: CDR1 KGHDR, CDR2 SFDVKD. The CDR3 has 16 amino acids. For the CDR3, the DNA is TGTGCCACCAGTGACCGCGGACAGGGAGGAAGTGAAAAACTGTTTTTT. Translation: CATSDRGQGGSEKLFF.

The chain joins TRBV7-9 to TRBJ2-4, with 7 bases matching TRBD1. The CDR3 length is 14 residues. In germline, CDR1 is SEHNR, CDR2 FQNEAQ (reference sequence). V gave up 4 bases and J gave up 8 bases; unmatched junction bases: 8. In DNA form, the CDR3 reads TGTGCCAGCAGCTCCGGACAGGAATTAGACATTCAGTACTTC. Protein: CASSSGQELDIQYF.

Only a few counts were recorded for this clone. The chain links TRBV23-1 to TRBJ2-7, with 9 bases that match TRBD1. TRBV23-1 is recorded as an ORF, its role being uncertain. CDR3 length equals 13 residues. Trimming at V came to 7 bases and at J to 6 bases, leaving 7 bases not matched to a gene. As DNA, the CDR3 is TGCGCCAGCACACCGGGACAGGGATCCGAGCAGTACTTC. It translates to CASTPGQGSEQYF.

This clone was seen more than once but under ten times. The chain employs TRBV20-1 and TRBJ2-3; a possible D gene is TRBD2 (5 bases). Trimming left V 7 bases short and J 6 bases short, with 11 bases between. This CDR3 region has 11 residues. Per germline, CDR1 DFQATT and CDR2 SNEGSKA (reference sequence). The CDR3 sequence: CSGGVGDTQYF. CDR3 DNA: TGCAGTGGGGGAGTCGGGGATACGCAGTATTTT.

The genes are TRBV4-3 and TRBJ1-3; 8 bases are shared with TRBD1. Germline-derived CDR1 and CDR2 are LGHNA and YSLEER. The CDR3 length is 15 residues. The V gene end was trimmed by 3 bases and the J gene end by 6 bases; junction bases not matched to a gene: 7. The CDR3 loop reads CASSQGTGLENTIYF. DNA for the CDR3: TGCGCCAGCAGCCAGGGGACAGGCCTGGAAAACACCATATATTTT.

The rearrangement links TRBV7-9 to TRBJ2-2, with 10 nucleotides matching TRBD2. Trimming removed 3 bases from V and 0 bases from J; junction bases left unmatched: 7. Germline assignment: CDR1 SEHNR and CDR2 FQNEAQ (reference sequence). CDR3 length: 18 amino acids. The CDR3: CASSFSRAGGPNTGELFF. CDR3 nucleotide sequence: TGTGCCAGCAGCTTTTCAAGAGCGGGAGGGCCGAACACCGGGGAGCTGTTTTTT.

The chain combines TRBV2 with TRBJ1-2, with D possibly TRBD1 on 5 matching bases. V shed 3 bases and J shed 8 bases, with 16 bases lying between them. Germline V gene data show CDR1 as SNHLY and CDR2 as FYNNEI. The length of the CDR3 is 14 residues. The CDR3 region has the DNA TGTGCCAGCAGTGATATAGGGGCCGGGAGCGGCTACACCTTC. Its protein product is CASSDIGAGSGYTF.

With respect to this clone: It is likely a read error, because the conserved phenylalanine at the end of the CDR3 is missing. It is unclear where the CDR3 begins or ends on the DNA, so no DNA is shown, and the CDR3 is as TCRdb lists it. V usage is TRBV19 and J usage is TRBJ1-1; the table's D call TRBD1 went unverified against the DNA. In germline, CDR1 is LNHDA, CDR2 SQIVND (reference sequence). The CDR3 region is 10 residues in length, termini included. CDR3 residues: CASAGSHVGI.

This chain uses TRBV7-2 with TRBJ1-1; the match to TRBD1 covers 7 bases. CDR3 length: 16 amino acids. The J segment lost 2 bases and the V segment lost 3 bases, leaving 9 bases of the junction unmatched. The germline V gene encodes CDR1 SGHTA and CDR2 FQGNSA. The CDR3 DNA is TGTGCCAGCAGCTTTAACACGGGACAGTTAAACACTGAAGCTTTCTTT. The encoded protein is CASSFNTGQLNTEAFF. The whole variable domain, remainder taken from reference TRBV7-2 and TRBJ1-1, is GAGVSQSPSNKVTEKGKDVELRCDPISGHTALYWYRQSLGQGLEFLIYFQGNSAPDKSGLPSDRFSAERTGGSVSTLTIQRTQQEDSAVYLCASSFNTGQLNTEAFFGQGTRLTVV.

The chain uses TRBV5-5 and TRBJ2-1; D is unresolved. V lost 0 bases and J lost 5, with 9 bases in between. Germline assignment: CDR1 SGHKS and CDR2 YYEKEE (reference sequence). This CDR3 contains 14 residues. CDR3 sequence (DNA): TGTGCCAGCAGCTTGGATTGGGCCAACAATGAGCAGTTCTTC. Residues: CASSLDWANNEQFF.

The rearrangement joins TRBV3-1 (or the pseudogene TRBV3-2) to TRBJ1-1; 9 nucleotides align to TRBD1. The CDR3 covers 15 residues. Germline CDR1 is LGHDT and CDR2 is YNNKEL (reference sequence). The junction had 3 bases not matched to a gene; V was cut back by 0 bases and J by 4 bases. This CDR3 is CASSQEGTGFTEAFF. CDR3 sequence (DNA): TGTGCCAGCAGCCAAGAAGGGACAGGGTTCACTGAAGCTTTCTTT.

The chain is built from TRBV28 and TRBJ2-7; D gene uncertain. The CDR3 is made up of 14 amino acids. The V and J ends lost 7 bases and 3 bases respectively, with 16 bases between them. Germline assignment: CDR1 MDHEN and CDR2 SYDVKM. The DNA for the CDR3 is TGTGCCAGCACTTCAACAAAACCCTTCTACGAGCAGTACTTC. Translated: CASTSTKPFYEQYF.

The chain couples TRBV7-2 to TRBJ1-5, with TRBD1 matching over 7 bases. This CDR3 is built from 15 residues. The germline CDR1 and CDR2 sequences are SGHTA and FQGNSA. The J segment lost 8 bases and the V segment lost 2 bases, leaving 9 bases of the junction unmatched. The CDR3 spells CASSLNPGQREPQHF. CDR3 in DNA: TGTGCCAGCAGCTTAAATCCGGGACAGAGGGAGCCCCAGCATTTT.

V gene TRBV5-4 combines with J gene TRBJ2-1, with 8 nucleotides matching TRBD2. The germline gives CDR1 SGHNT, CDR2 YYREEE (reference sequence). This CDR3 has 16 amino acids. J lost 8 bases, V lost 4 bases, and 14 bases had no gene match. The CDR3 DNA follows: TGTGCCAGCAGCCCGGGGGGGTCGGGACTATCATATGAGCAGTTCTTC. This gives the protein CASSPGGSGLSYEQFF.